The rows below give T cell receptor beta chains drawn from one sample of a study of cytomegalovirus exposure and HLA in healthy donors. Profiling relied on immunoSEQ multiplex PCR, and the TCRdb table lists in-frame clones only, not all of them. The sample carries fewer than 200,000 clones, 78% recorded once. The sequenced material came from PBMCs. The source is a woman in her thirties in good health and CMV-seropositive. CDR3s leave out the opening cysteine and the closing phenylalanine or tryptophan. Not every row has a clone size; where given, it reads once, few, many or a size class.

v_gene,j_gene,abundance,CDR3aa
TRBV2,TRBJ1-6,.,ASSPQGSNSPLH
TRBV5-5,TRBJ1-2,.,ASTPRAATNYGYT
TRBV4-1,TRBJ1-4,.,ASSPGDRENEKLF
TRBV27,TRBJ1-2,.,ASSATGTGFGYT
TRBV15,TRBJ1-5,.,ATSETTGTGGQPQH
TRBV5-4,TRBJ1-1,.,ASSGQGGGNTEAF
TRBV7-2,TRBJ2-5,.,ASSFTIAGGRETQY
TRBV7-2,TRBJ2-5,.,ASSIGTSGSMETQY
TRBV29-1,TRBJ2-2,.,SVGLAYGGELF
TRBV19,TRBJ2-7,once,ASSESGNSYEQY
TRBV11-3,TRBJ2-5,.,ASSLSTGGETQY
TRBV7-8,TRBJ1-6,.,ASSLALGRGAGSYNSPLH
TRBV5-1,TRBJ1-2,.,ASSLGQGVAGYT
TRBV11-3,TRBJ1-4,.,ASSLGQRNEKLF
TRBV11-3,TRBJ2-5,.,ASSPRDSQETQY
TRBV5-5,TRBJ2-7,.,ASSPGAGLPSYEQY
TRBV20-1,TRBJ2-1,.,SVEFNEQF
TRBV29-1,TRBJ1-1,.,SVEGQMNTEAF
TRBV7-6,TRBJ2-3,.,ASSSPGTGEYSTDTQY
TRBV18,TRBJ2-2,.,ASSPLSNTGELF
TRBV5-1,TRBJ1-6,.,ASSLRDRGYSPLH
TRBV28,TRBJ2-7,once,ASSSPWEGSYEQY
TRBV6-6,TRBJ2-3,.,ASSQLRTGGTDTQY
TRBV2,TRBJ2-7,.,ASSDIVTYEQY
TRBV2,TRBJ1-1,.,ASSERMGRDLNTEAF
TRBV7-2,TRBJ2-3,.,ASRRQGGIGPHTDTQY
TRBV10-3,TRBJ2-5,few,AISDRTDRGRQETQY
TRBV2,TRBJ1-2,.,ASNSGAIPLFGYT
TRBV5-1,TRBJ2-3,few,ASSYRTGFTDTQY
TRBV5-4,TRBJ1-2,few,ASSQERGGDGYT